This TCR beta chain stems from a study of CD8+ T cells in alopecia areata. Overall study: Treatment of the treated patients consisted of oral tofacitinib, 5 to 10 mg twice daily.

The germline CDR1 and CDR2 sequences are SGDLS and YYNGEE. V dropped 3 bases and J dropped 3; count of bases not matched to a gene: 9. The CDR3 is 16 residues long. cDNA prepared by RNA extraction and subsequent reverse transcription served as the template for sequencing. Assay used: immunoSEQ multiplex PCR; TCRdb lists only in-frame clones, some missing. The table has roughly 180,000 clones, around 56% seen once. Treatment: oral pan-JAK inhibitor, 5-10 mg twice daily. The chain uses TRBV9 and TRBJ2-1, with 7 bases fitting TRBD1. Source: CD4+ T cells sorted from blood, taken at week 4, from a patient treated with tofacitinib. The TCR was taken from a human donor with alopecia areata. The CDR3 loop is CASSGRDSRIYNEQFF. The CDR3 nucleotides read TGTGCCAGCAGCGGAAGGGACAGCCGAATCTACAATGAGCAGTTCTTC.